Presented here are 8 T cell receptor beta chains from one specimen sequenced in a study of blood T cell repertoires in COVID-19. Data came from immunoSEQ multiplex PCR; TCRdb stores just in-frame clones and leaves some out. The sample has about 170,000 clones, approximately 74% seen once; the top ten hold around 3%. Sample: peripheral blood. The receptors were gathered from a woman older than 75 with acute or convalescent COVID-19.

The chain employs TRBV6-4 and TRBJ2-2; no definite D call. Trimming stripped 4 bases from V and 7 bases from J, with 10 bases between. This CDR3 has 13 amino acids. CDR1 and CDR2 (germline): MRHNA, SNTAGT. The DNA of the CDR3 is TGTGCCAGCAGTGGACAAGACGGCGGGGAGCTGTTTTTT. As protein: CASSGQDGGELFF.

Details on this clone: One junction end disagrees with the germline gene, perhaps due to a read error. The rearrangement links TRBV5-4 to TRBJ2-3; D might be TRBD2 (5 bases). The germline V gene has CDR1 SGHNT and CDR2 YYREEE (reference sequence). The CDR3 covers 14 residues. The CDR3 DNA sequence: TGTGCCAGCAGCTTGGCGTCTAGCACAGACACGCAGTATTTT. This sequence encodes CASSLASSTDTQYF. The full variable domain, its missing parts supplied by reference TRBV5-4 and TRBJ2-3, is ETGVTQSPTHLIKTRGQQVTLRCSSQSGHNTVSWYQQALGQGPQFIFQYYREEENGRGNFPPRFSGLQFPNYSSELNVNALELDDSALYLCASSLASSTDTQYFGPGTRLTVL.

This clone was counted a few times. J is TRBJ2-7 and V is TRBV28; perhaps TRBD2 as D (6 bases). V shed 7 bases and J shed 0 bases, with 16 bases lying between them. The CDR3 covers 15 residues. The germline V gene has CDR1 MDHEN and CDR2 SYDVKM. The CDR3 protein is CASTRPGSSSYEQYF. In nucleotides, the CDR3 is TGTGCCAGCACCCGCCCCGGGAGTAGCTCCTACGAGCAGTACTTC.

This chain joins TRBV27 and TRBJ1-5; TRBD1 aligns across 7 bases. V lost 5 bases to trimming and J lost 2 bases; unmatched junction nucleotides: 9. Looked up from germline, CDR1 is MNHEY and CDR2 is SMNVEV (reference sequence). The CDR3 is 16 amino acids. CDR3 region: CASSQTGASGNQPQHF. CDR3 in DNA: TGTGCCAGCAGTCAAACAGGGGCCAGTGGCAATCAGCCCCAGCATTTT.

This clone was detected a few times. This chain uses TRBV9 with TRBJ2-7, with 13 bases lining up with TRBD2. Germline CDR1 reads SGDLS; CDR2 reads YYNGEE. The CDR3 totals 14 residues. V was clipped by 4 bases and J by 6 bases; unmatched bases: 4. This CDR3 is CASSPTSGRFEQYF. CDR3 nucleotides: TGTGCCAGCAGCCCGACTAGCGGGAGGTTCGAGCAGTACTTC.

The V gene is TRBV2, the J gene TRBJ2-1; D gene uncertain. Trimming removed 4 bases from V and 9 bases from J, with 7 bases in between. The CDR3 runs to 11 residues. Germline V gene data show CDR1 as SNHLY and CDR2 as FYNNEI. CDR3 amino acids: CASSGHVEQFF. The CDR3, as DNA: TGTGCCAGCAGTGGTCATGTTGAGCAGTTCTTC.

V gene TRBV3-1 (or the pseudogene TRBV3-2) combines with J gene TRBJ1-2, with D possibly TRBD1 on 5 matching bases. Germline V gene data show CDR1 as LGHDT and CDR2 as YNNKEL (reference sequence). V lost 2 bases and J lost 4, with 11 bases in between. CDR3 size: 14 residues. The CDR3 bases are TGTGCCAGCAGCCAATCTGGACAAAGCTATGGCTACACCTTC. Translation: CASSQSGQSYGYTF.

The chain uses TRBV25-1 and TRBJ2-2; D might be TRBD1 (6 bases). Germline CDR1 MGHDK, CDR2 SYGVNS. The CDR3 contains 13 residues. Trimming cost V 4 bases and J 4 bases, with 7 bases left between them. The CDR3 sequence: CASSGTATGELFF. The CDR3 region has the DNA TGTGCCAGCAGTGGGACAGCCACCGGGGAGCTGTTTTTT.